This is a list of T cell receptor beta chains from one sample in a study of blood T cell repertoires in COVID-19. Repertoires were generated with immunoSEQ multiplex PCR, while TCRdb's copy carries only in-frame clones and drops some. The sample lists 70,000 or so clones, approximately 90% occurring once. Sequencing was done on a sample of peripheral blood. These receptors were obtained from a woman over 75 with active COVID-19. Both conserved end residues are part of each CDR3. Each record gives: D gene, clone size, J gene, CDR3 length, V gene, CDR3 protein, CDR3 DNA. D genes are given only for firm matches. The size field is filled for only some rows; it gives once, few, many or a size class.

D gene: TRBD2; clone size: NA; J gene: TRBJ2-2; CDR3 length: 15; V gene: TRBV5-4; CDR3 protein: CASSLALAGAGELFF; CDR3 DNA: TGTGCCAGCAGCTTGGCACTAGCGGGAGCCGGGGAGCTGTTTTTT
D gene: NA; clone size: NA; J gene: TRBJ2-1; CDR3 length: 14; V gene: TRBV3-1/TRBV3-2; CDR3 protein: CASSQHREQNEQFF; CDR3 DNA: TGTGCCAGCAGCCAACACCGGGAGCAAAATGAGCAGTTCTTC
D gene: TRBD1; clone size: few; J gene: TRBJ2-1; CDR3 length: 15; V gene: TRBV6-2/TRBV6-3; CDR3 protein: CASSYPGTGGNEQFF; CDR3 DNA: TGTGCCAGCAGTTACCCAGGGACAGGGGGCAATGAGCAGTTCTTC
D gene: NA; clone size: NA; J gene: TRBJ1-3; CDR3 length: 15; V gene: TRBV28; CDR3 protein: CASRMAGNSGNTIYF; CDR3 DNA: TGTGCCAGCAGAATGGCAGGGAACTCTGGAAACACCATATATTTT
D gene: NA; clone size: NA; J gene: TRBJ2-2; CDR3 length: 16; V gene: TRBV5-1; CDR3 protein: CASSLGQMNLPGELFF; CDR3 DNA: TGCGCCAGCAGCTTGGGGCAGATGAACCTTCCCGGGGAGCTGTTTTTT
D gene: NA; clone size: few; J gene: TRBJ1-6; CDR3 length: 14; V gene: TRBV5-1; CDR3 protein: CASSLVGNGSPLHF; CDR3 DNA: TGCGCCAGCAGCTTGGTCGGAAACGGGTCACCCCTCCACTTT
D gene: TRBD2; clone size: NA; J gene: TRBJ2-1; CDR3 length: 16; V gene: TRBV28; CDR3 protein: CASSLWAGGSYNEQFF; CDR3 DNA: TGTGCCAGCAGTTTATGGGCGGGGGGGTCCTACAATGAGCAGTTCTTC
D gene: NA; clone size: NA; J gene: TRBJ2-1; CDR3 length: 15; V gene: TRBV7-2; CDR3 protein: CASSINRDSYNEQFF; CDR3 DNA: TGTGCCAGCAGCATCAACAGGGACTCCTACAATGAGCAGTTCTTC
D gene: NA; clone size: NA; J gene: TRBJ2-7; CDR3 length: 15; V gene: TRBV28; CDR3 protein: CASSWVGGWSYEQYF; CDR3 DNA: TGTGCCAGCAGTTGGGTCGGGGGTTGGTCCTACGAGCAGTACTTC
D gene: TRBD2; clone size: NA; J gene: TRBJ2-4; CDR3 length: 18; V gene: TRBV19; CDR3 protein: CASSTNSGRAWAKNIQYF; CDR3 DNA: TGTGCCAGTAGTACTAATAGCGGGAGGGCCTGGGCCAAAAACATTCAGTACTTC
D gene: TRBD2; clone size: once; J gene: TRBJ2-7; CDR3 length: 17; V gene: TRBV7-2; CDR3 protein: CASSLAGLAGDPYEQYF; CDR3 DNA: TGTGCCAGCAGCTTAGCGGGTCTAGCGGGAGACCCCTACGAGCAGTACTTC
D gene: TRBD1; clone size: NA; J gene: TRBJ1-2; CDR3 length: 16; V gene: TRBV19; CDR3 protein: CASSIGPGQGEYGYTF; CDR3 DNA: TGTGCCAGTAGTATAGGCCCGGGACAGGGGGAATATGGCTACACCTTC
D gene: NA; clone size: NA; J gene: TRBJ2-4; CDR3 length: 15; V gene: TRBV7-8; CDR3 protein: CASSLAGHPGGIQYF; CDR3 DNA: TGTGCCAGCAGCTTAGCGGGGCACCCTGGCGGCATTCAGTACTTC
D gene: NA; clone size: NA; J gene: TRBJ1-4; CDR3 length: 14; V gene: TRBV6-5; CDR3 protein: CASRRQGGDEKLFF; CDR3 DNA: TGTGCCAGCAGGCGTCAGGGAGGGGATGAAAAACTGTTTTTT
D gene: NA; clone size: few; J gene: TRBJ1-1; CDR3 length: 15; V gene: TRBV5-4; CDR3 protein: CASSLGGGRYTEAFF; CDR3 DNA: TGTGCCAGCAGCTTGGGGGGAGGCAGATACACTGAAGCTTTCTTT
D gene: TRBD2; clone size: NA; J gene: TRBJ2-3; CDR3 length: 14; V gene: TRBV24-1; CDR3 protein: CATSDLGGDYAQYF; CDR3 DNA: TGTGCCACCAGTGATTTGGGTGGGGACTACGCGCAGTATTTT
D gene: NA; clone size: NA; J gene: TRBJ1-2; CDR3 length: 12; V gene: TRBV11-2; CDR3 protein: CAISDTYYGYTF; CDR3 DNA: TGTGCCATTTCAGACACCTACTATGGCTACACCTTC
D gene: NA; clone size: once; J gene: TRBJ1-3; CDR3 length: 16; V gene: TRBV6-2/TRBV6-3; CDR3 protein: CASSYSGGHSGNTIYF; CDR3 DNA: TGTGCCAGCAGTTACAGTGGGGGCCACTCTGGAAACACCATATATTTT
D gene: NA; clone size: NA; J gene: TRBJ2-1; CDR3 length: 14; V gene: TRBV7-2; CDR3 protein: CASSFPGHNNEQFF; CDR3 DNA: TGTGCCAGCAGCTTTCCGGGACACAACAATGAGCAGTTCTTC
D gene: NA; clone size: NA; J gene: TRBJ2-1; CDR3 length: 12; V gene: TRBV24-1; CDR3 protein: CATSEYGYEQFF; CDR3 DNA: TGTGCCACCAGTGAGTATGGCTATGAGCAGTTCTTC
D gene: NA; clone size: NA; J gene: TRBJ1-3; CDR3 length: 12; V gene: TRBV7-9; CDR3 protein: CASARSGNTIYF; CDR3 DNA: TGTGCCAGCGCGCGCTCTGGAAACACCATATATTTT
D gene: TRBD2; clone size: NA; J gene: TRBJ2-7; CDR3 length: 14; V gene: TRBV6-5; CDR3 protein: CASTLLAAGGEQYF; CDR3 DNA: TGTGCCAGCACCCTCTTGGCGGCGGGAGGCGAGCAGTACTTC
D gene: TRBD1; clone size: once; J gene: TRBJ1-5; CDR3 length: 14; V gene: TRBV20-1; CDR3 protein: CSASIQGGYQPQHF; CDR3 DNA: TGCAGTGCTAGTATTCAGGGGGGATATCAGCCCCAGCATTTT
D gene: TRBD1; clone size: once; J gene: TRBJ2-2; CDR3 length: 15; V gene: TRBV15; CDR3 protein: CATRGTGGAPGELFF; CDR3 DNA: TGTGCCACCAGGGGGACAGGGGGCGCCCCCGGGGAGCTGTTTTTT
D gene: TRBD1; clone size: NA; J gene: TRBJ2-7; CDR3 length: 11; V gene: TRBV10-2; CDR3 protein: CASGQGYEQYF; CDR3 DNA: TGCGCCAGCGGACAGGGCTACGAGCAGTACTTC
D gene: NA; clone size: NA; J gene: TRBJ2-3; CDR3 length: 14; V gene: TRBV5-6; CDR3 protein: CASSSVMFPDTQYF; CDR3 DNA: TGTGCCAGCAGCTCGGTGATGTTTCCAGATACGCAGTATTTT
D gene: TRBD2; clone size: NA; J gene: TRBJ2-1; CDR3 length: 15; V gene: TRBV14; CDR3 protein: CASSQVAGGGNEQFF; CDR3 DNA: TGTGCCAGCAGCCAAGTAGCGGGAGGGGGCAATGAGCAGTTCTTC
D gene: TRBD1; clone size: NA; J gene: TRBJ2-5; CDR3 length: 16; V gene: TRBV13; CDR3 protein: CASSPPGTGADETQYF; CDR3 DNA: TGTGCCAGCAGCCCCCCCGGGACAGGGGCCGACGAGACCCAGTACTTC
D gene: NA; clone size: NA; J gene: TRBJ2-3; CDR3 length: 16; V gene: TRBV5-1; CDR3 protein: CASSLISGGDADTQYF; CDR3 DNA: TGCGCCAGCAGCTTGATTAGCGGAGGGGACGCAGATACGCAGTATTTT
D gene: NA; clone size: few; J gene: TRBJ2-7; CDR3 length: 16; V gene: TRBV28; CDR3 protein: CASSLLGWGSVYEQYF; CDR3 DNA: TGTGCCAGCAGTTTGTTAGGGTGGGGCTCTGTCTACGAGCAGTACTTC
D gene: NA; clone size: NA; J gene: TRBJ2-5; CDR3 length: 17; V gene: TRBV7-2; CDR3 protein: CASSLVGGAVRRETQYF; CDR3 DNA: TGTGCCAGCAGCTTAGTTGGGGGCGCGGTGAGGAGAGAGACCCAGTACTTC
D gene: NA; clone size: NA; J gene: TRBJ2-1; CDR3 length: 14; V gene: TRBV6-4; CDR3 protein: CASSLRSWYNEQFF; CDR3 DNA: TGTGCCAGCAGTTTACGGAGTTGGTACAATGAGCAGTTCTTC
D gene: NA; clone size: NA; J gene: TRBJ1-3; CDR3 length: 14; V gene: TRBV7-6; CDR3 protein: CASSLGQGGNTIYF; CDR3 DNA: TGTGCCAGCAGCTTAGGCCAGGGTGGAAACACCATATATTTT
D gene: NA; clone size: NA; J gene: TRBJ1-1; CDR3 length: 12; V gene: TRBV6-2/TRBV6-3; CDR3 protein: CASSLGRTEAFF; CDR3 DNA: TGTGCCAGCAGTTTAGGGAGGACTGAAGCTTTCTTT